These 15 T cell receptor beta chains originate from one sample sequenced in a study of response to subunit inactivated influenza vaccine. TCRdb recomputed calls from the RT-PCR reads with MiXCR, one row per CDR3 protein. The repertoire holds roughly 620,000 distinct CDR3 sequences, with about 10% as singletons. This sample also appeared in a second study, on T cells expressing NK-cell markers. As that report states: The cDNA for TCR beta came from 5'RACE template switching with UMIs.

Material: PBMCs from blood, obtained on the day of vaccination. Receptors originate from a man aged 50 or older who received an inactivated influenza vaccine.

The chain combines TRBV12-3 or TRBV12-4 with TRBJ1-5; 7 nucleotides align to TRBD1. CDR3 size: 17 residues. The junction had 13 bases not matched to a gene; V was cut back by 8 bases and J by 0 bases. Written as DNA, the CDR3 is TGTGCCAGCCAGGAGGGGGCCCAGCGGTATAGCAATCAGCCCCAGCATTTT. It encodes CASQEGAQRYSNQPQHF.

There are a few counts of this clonotype. The chain couples TRBV7-9 to TRBJ1-1, with TRBD1 identical over 8 bases. Germline V lookup: CDR1 SEHNR, CDR2 FQNEAQ (reference sequence). This CDR3 contains 16 residues. The trim removed 5 bases at V and 5 bases at J, leaving 13 bases unmatched. The CDR3 reads CASSIGLTGGGTEAFF. CDR3 nucleotide sequence: TGTGCCAGCAGCATAGGGCTCACAGGGGGAGGGACTGAAGCTTTCTTT.

The V gene is TRBV6-1, the J gene TRBJ2-7; maybe TRBD1 (7 bases). V shed 11 bases and J shed 3 bases, with 17 bases lying between them. The CDR3 has 13 residues. Germline V CDR1 and CDR2: MNHNS, SASEGT. DNA of the CDR3: TGTGCCGCACAGCCGGGGGACAGCTACGAGCAGTACTTC. Translating it yields CAAQPGDSYEQYF.

The rearrangement joins TRBV28 to TRBJ2-4; possibly TRBD2 for D (6 bases). Germline values: CDR1 MDHEN, CDR2 SYDVKM. There are 18 residues in the CDR3. The germline V and J ends were trimmed by 4 bases and 1 base, with 20 bases remaining between them. This chain's CDR3 is CASSSPRQAAGAKNIQYF. The CDR3 region has the DNA TGTGCCAGCAGTTCCCCCCGGCAGGCGGCGGGGGCCAAAAACATTCAGTACTTC.

This chain links TRBV5-1 with TRBJ2-5; tentative D call: TRBD2 (5 bases). In germline, CDR1 is SGHRS, CDR2 YFSETQ. The CDR3 is 15 amino acids. V lost 1 base to trimming and J lost 2 bases, with 12 bases between them. CDR3 bases: TGCGCCAGCAGCTTGACTCGGTCGGGGCAAGAGACCCAGTACTTC. Residues: CASSLTRSGQETQYF. The whole variable domain, remainder taken from reference TRBV5-1 and TRBJ2-5, is KAGVTQTPRYLIKTRGQQVTLSCSPISGHRSVSWYQQTPGQGLQFLFEYFSETQRNKGNFPGRFSGRQFSNSRSEMNVSTLELGDSALYLCASSLTRSGQETQYFGPGTRLLVL.

This clonotype was counted at least ten times. The CDR3 region is CASSLPAWDTQYF. CDR3 DNA sequence: TGTGCCAGCAGTCTACCCGCCTGGGATACGCAGTATTTT. The chain combines TRBV12-3 or TRBV12-4 with TRBJ2-3; D call uncertain. This CDR3 is built from 13 residues. V was clipped by 5 bases and J by 6 bases, with 12 bases between them.

The gene calls are TRBV20-1 and TRBJ2-1, with 11 bases aligning to TRBD2. The CDR3 extends over 19 amino acids. Trimming removed 8 bases from V and 1 base from J; junction bases left unmatched: 19. Germline V gene lookup returns CDR1 DFQATT and CDR2 SNEGSKA (reference sequence). As DNA, the CDR3 is TGCAGTTCTCGATACGGCATAGCGGGAGGGCGAGAGTCCTACAATGAGCAGTTCTTC. It encodes CSSRYGIAGGRESYNEQFF.

V and J are TRBV28 and TRBJ2-5; D is ambiguous. This CDR3 comprises 13 residues. Germline V lookup: CDR1 MDHEN, CDR2 SYDVKM. V lost 3 bases, J lost 5 bases, and 10 bases lay in between. In DNA form, the CDR3 reads TGTGCCAGCAGTTTGAACAGTGCGGAGACCCAGTACTTC. Translation: CASSLNSAETQYF.

To note about this clonotype: One junction end disagrees with the germline gene, perhaps due to a read error. This sequence joins TRBV30 and TRBJ2-2; possibly TRBD2 for D (5 bases). CDR1 is GTSNPN, CDR2 SVGIG, per germline (reference sequence). The CDR3 covers 13 residues. DNA of the CDR3: TGTGCCTGGAGCCAGGTACTCCCCGGGGAGCTGTCTTTT. This translates into CAWSQVLPGELSF. Complete variable domain (other parts from reference TRBV30 and TRBJ2-2): SQTIHQWPATLVQPVGSPLSLECTVEGTSNPNLYWYRQAAGRGLQLLFYSVGIGQISSEVPQNLSASRPQDRQFILSSKKLLLSDSGFYLCAWSQVLPGELSFGEGSRLTVL.

In this sample, this clonotype turned up many times. V gene TRBV4-3 combines with J gene TRBJ2-3; 9 nucleotides align to TRBD2. CDR3 size: 16 residues. CDR1 is LGHNA, CDR2 YSLEER, per germline. The trim removed 3 bases at V and 4 bases at J, leaving 8 bases unmatched. The CDR3 spells CASSQELAGRADTQYF. The CDR3 region has the DNA TGCGCCAGCAGCCAGGAACTAGCGGGCAGGGCAGATACGCAGTATTTT.

The rearrangement uses TRBV28 and TRBJ2-2; 11 nucleotides match TRBD1. The CDR3 runs 18 residues. After removal of 3 bases from V and 5 bases from J, the junction contained 11 bases not matched to a gene. Germline CDR1 is MDHEN and CDR2 is SYDVKM. CDR3 sequence (DNA): TGTGCCAGCAGTTTTTGGGACAGGGGGACCCTGAGGACCGGGGAGCTGTTTTTT. This gives the protein CASSFWDRGTLRTGELFF.

This clonotype showed up just a few times. V and J are TRBV5-5 and TRBJ2-1, with D possibly being TRBD2 (5 bases). Trimming removed 0 bases at V and 0 bases at J, with 10 bases between. The CDR3 is made up of 16 amino acids. Germline V gene data show CDR1 as SGHKS and CDR2 as YYEKEE (reference sequence). The CDR3 spells CASSLASSGSYNEQFF. CDR3 DNA sequence: TGTGCCAGCAGCTTGGCATCAAGCGGCTCCTACAATGAGCAGTTCTTC. The entire variable domain, with the rest obtained from reference TRBV5-5 and TRBJ2-1, is as follows: DAGVTQSPTHLIKTRGQQVTLRCSPISGHKSVSWYQQVLGQGPQFIFQYYEKEERGRGNFPDRFSARQFPNYSSELNVNALLLGDSALYLCASSLASSGSYNEQFFGPGTRLTVL.

The V call is TRBV28, the J call TRBJ2-7, with 10 positions matching TRBD1. The V gene's germline CDR1 is MDHEN and CDR2 SYDVKM. J lost 2 bases, V lost 5 bases, and 9 bases had no gene match. The length of the CDR3 is 16 residues. The CDR3, as DNA: TGTGCCAGCAGTATGACCGGGACAGGGGTTCCCTACGAGCAGTACTTC. Its translation: CASSMTGTGVPYEQYF. Full variable domain (missing parts from reference TRBV28 and TRBJ2-7): DVKVTQSSRYLVKRTGEKVFLECVQDMDHENMFWYRQDPGLGLRLIYFSYDVKMKEKGDIPEGYSVSREKKERFSLILESASTNQTSMYLCASSMTGTGVPYEQYFGPGTRLTVT.

CDR3 residues: CASSLGNRGGNQPQHF. The CDR3 nucleotides are TGTGCCAGCAGCTTGGGGAACAGGGGTGGTAATCAGCCCCAGCATTTT. V usage is TRBV5-5 and J usage is TRBJ1-5; 7 bases fit TRBD1. V was pared by 0 bases and J by 4 bases, with 7 bases of the junction left unmatched. The CDR3 spans 16 residues. Germline values: CDR1 SGHKS, CDR2 YYEKEE (reference sequence).

This clonotype was detected a few times. The rearrangement joins TRBV29-1 to TRBJ2-3; no clear D gene. Germline V gene data show CDR1 as SQVTM and CDR2 as ANQGSEA. CDR3 length: 14 residues. The germline V and J ends were trimmed by 4 bases and 5 bases, with 16 bases remaining between them. CDR3 nucleotides: TGCAGCGTTGGATCGAGTAATTACCGAGATACGCAGTATTTT. Translated: CSVGSSNYRDTQYF.